One and the same sample provided the 20 T cell receptor beta chains below, sequenced in a study of control samples from healthy donors and cancer patients. TCRdb keeps only in-frame clones here, not all; method: immunoSEQ multiplex PCR. In the table there are under 200,000 clones, 91% of which are singletons. Sequencing input: blood. The receptors derive from a woman in her 30s in good health.

This chain connects TRBV6-1 to TRBJ2-1, with 14 bases lining up with TRBD2. The germline V gene encodes CDR1 MNHNS and CDR2 SASEGT. The V and J ends lost 3 bases and 9 bases, in that order; junction bases with no gene match: 10. CDR3 length equals 17 residues. The CDR3 DNA is TGTGCCAGCAGTGATGGGGTAGGGACTAGCGGGAGCGGTGAGCAGTTCTTC. This gives the protein CASSDGVGTSGSGEQFF.

The J gene is TRBJ2-2, the V gene TRBV28, with D possibly being TRBD2 (6 bases). The CDR3 is 16 amino acids. CDR1 and CDR2 (germline): MDHEN, SYDVKM. Trimming shortened V by 1 base and J by 5 bases, and 14 bases separated the two germline ends. The CDR3 coding sequence is TGTGCCAGCAGTTTATTTAGGAGGGCCCGGACCGGGGAGCTGTTTTTT. It codes for CASSLFRRARTGELFF.

This clone was seen just once. The chain has TRBV7-3 and TRBJ2-1, with D perhaps given as TRBD1 or TRBD2 (6 bases each). CDR1 is SGHTA, CDR2 FQGTGA, per germline. The CDR3 length is 17 residues. V lost 1 base, J lost 2 bases, and 15 bases lay in between. The CDR3 spells CASSLKGGTPTYNEQFF. CDR3 nucleotide sequence: TGTGCCAGCAGCTTAAAAGGGGGGACTCCAACCTACAATGAGCAGTTCTTC.

The V call is TRBV6-8, the J call TRBJ2-7; 10 bases align to TRBD1. The CDR3 loop spans 15 amino acids. The V gene's germline CDR1 is MNHGY and CDR2 SAAAGT. The V segment lost 5 bases and the J segment 3 bases; nucleotides outside the gene matches: 7. The CDR3 loop is CASSGWGQGHYEQYF. DNA of the CDR3: TGTGCCAGCAGTGGCTGGGGACAGGGGCACTACGAGCAGTACTTC.

This chain uses TRBV7-2 with TRBJ1-4, with D possibly matching TRBD1 (5 bases). Germline values: CDR1 SGHTA, CDR2 FQGNSA. Between the trimmed V and J ends, which lost 1 base and 4 bases, there was a span of 7 bases. CDR3 length: 14 residues. The CDR3 DNA reads TGTGCCAGCAGCTTAGGGACACATAATGAAAAACTGTTTTTT. Translated, it gives CASSLGTHNEKLFF.

This chain connects TRBV15 to TRBJ1-3, with D possibly TRBD1 on 6 matching bases. The CDR3 spans 15 residues. V was cut by 2 bases and J by 1 base, with 9 bases left in between. Germline CDR1 and CDR2: LNHNV and YYDKDF (reference sequence). The CDR3: CATSRNRVSGNTIYF. CDR3 nucleotides: TGTGCCACCAGCAGAAACAGGGTTTCTGGAAACACCATATATTTT.

The rearrangement links TRBV21-1 to TRBJ1-2; no DNA check was done on the table's D call, TRBD1. TRBV21-1 is recorded as a pseudogene. The CDR3 sequence is 13 residues long. CDR3 sequence (DNA): TGTGCCAGCAGCAAAGGGCAGAACTATGGCTACACCTTC. Protein product: CASSKGQNYGYTF.

This clone was seen a few times. Different DNA sequences within this sample yield the same CDR3. V usage is TRBV7-3 and J usage is TRBJ1-1; unclear D gene. The CDR3 totals 13 residues. The V gene's germline CDR1 is SGHTA and CDR2 FQGTGA. Trimming removed 0 bases at V and 1 base at J, with 3 bases between. The CDR3 here is CASSLTGNTEAFF. CDR3 bases: TGTGCCAGCAGCTTAACGGGGAACACTGAAGCTTTCTTT.

A remark on this clone: Its ends do not fully match the called genes, so a read error is possible. This rearrangement joins TRBV7-8 to TRBJ2-2, with 11 bases that match TRBD2. The CDR3 length is 16 residues. From germline, CDR1 is SGHVS and CDR2 FQNEAQ. CDR3 in amino acids: CASSRSGGANTGELLF. In DNA form, the CDR3 reads TGTGCCAGCAGCCGTAGCGGGGGGGCGAACACCGGGGAGCTGCTTTTT.

J is TRBJ2-2 and V is TRBV7-3; D is undetermined. The CDR3 covers 14 residues. Germline-derived CDR1 and CDR2 are SGHTA and FQGTGA. V lost 0 bases, J lost 1 base, and 3 bases lay in between. The CDR3 DNA reads as TGTGCCAGCAGCTTAACAGTGAACACCGGGGAGCTGTTTTTT. It yields the protein CASSLTVNTGELFF.

This chain connects TRBV18 to TRBJ2-7; 13 bases match TRBD2. The J segment lost 2 bases and the V segment lost 8 bases, leaving 3 bases of the junction unmatched. This CDR3 contains 14 residues. CDR1 is KGHSH and CDR2 is LQKENI in the germline V gene. The CDR3 DNA is TGTGCCAGCGCCGGGACTAGCGGGGCCTACGAGCAGTACTTC. Protein sequence: CASAGTSGAYEQYF.

The V call is TRBV28, the J call TRBJ1-6; 9 positions agree with TRBD1. Germline CDR1 reads MDHEN; CDR2 reads SYDVKM. J was trimmed by 2 bases and V by 6 bases; bases with no gene match: 2. The CDR3 extends over 15 amino acids. CDR3 bases: TGTGCCAGCAGCCGACAGGGGGCCTATAATTCACCCCTCCACTTT. Encoded protein: CASSRQGAYNSPLHF.

The J gene is TRBJ2-5, the V gene TRBV4-1; 13 nucleotides agree with TRBD2. With V trimmed by 2 bases and J by 4 bases, 4 bases remained unmatched. The CDR3 runs 16 residues. CDR1 and CDR2 from the germline V gene are MGHRA and YSYEKL. CDR3 sequence (DNA): TGCGCCAGCAGCCAACGGACTAGCGGGGGCTCAGAGACCCAGTACTTC. It translates to CASSQRTSGGSETQYF.

This chain links TRBV25-1 with TRBJ1-5; 10 nucleotides align to TRBD1. Germline CDR1 and CDR2: MGHDK and SYGVNS. The CDR3 totals 16 residues. V lost 5 bases, J lost 4 bases, and 8 bases stayed unmatched. The CDR3 DNA follows: TGTGCCAGCAGTCCGACAGGGGGCTTTTTGAATCAGCCCCAGCATTTT. This translates into CASSPTGGFLNQPQHF.

DNA for the CDR3: TGTGCCAGCAGTTGGGACCCGACAGGCAATCAGCCCCAGCATTTT. As protein: CASSWDPTGNQPQHF. The V and J genes are TRBV28 and TRBJ1-5, with D possibly matching TRBD1 (5 bases). V was pared by 4 bases and J by 2 bases, with 12 bases between. The CDR3 has 15 residues. Germline V gene lookup returns CDR1 MDHEN and CDR2 SYDVKM.

The J gene is TRBJ2-2, the V gene TRBV10-3, with 8 bases that match TRBD1. CDR3 size: 15 residues. CDR1 and CDR2 from the germline V gene are ENHRY and SYGVKD. Losses at the gene ends were 3 bases for V and 6 bases for J; bases not matched to a gene: 6. Here the CDR3 reads CAISDGAGGSGELFF. The CDR3 DNA reads TGTGCCATCAGTGACGGGGCAGGGGGCTCCGGGGAGCTGTTTTTT.

V is TRBV7-6 and J is TRBJ2-7; D could derive from TRBD1 or TRBD2 (5 bases each). V dropped 4 bases and J dropped 5 bases, with 9 bases sitting between them. The CDR3 has 12 amino acids. Per germline, CDR1 SGHVS and CDR2 FNYEAQ. In nucleotides, the CDR3 is TGTGCCAGCAGCTACCAGGGAGACGAGCAGTACTTC. Translation: CASSYQGDEQYF. The variable domain in full, completed from reference TRBV7-6 and TRBJ2-7, reads GAGVSQSPRYKVTKRGQDVALRCDPISGHVSLYWYRQALGQGPEFLTYFNYEAQQDKSGLPNDRFSAERPEGSISTLTIQRTEQRDSAMYRCASSYQGDEQYFGPGTRLTVT.

A single count supports this clone. This sample includes further DNA sequences coding for the same CDR3. The J gene is TRBJ1-1, the V gene TRBV6-4; a weak D match, TRBD1 (5 bases). This CDR3 has 13 residues. Trimming cost V 3 bases and J 2 bases, with 7 bases left between them. Germline V gene sequence: CDR1 MRHNA, CDR2 SNTAGT. This CDR3 reads CASSEQGNTEAFF. The CDR3 DNA sequence: TGTGCCAGCAGTGAGCAGGGTAACACTGAAGCTTTCTTT.

In its sample, this clone was seen once. The chain combines TRBV10-2 with TRBJ1-3; D gene uncertain. Germline lookup yields CDR1 WSHSY and CDR2 SAAADI. Trimming took 4 bases from V and 2 from J, leaving 9 bases between them. The CDR3 loop spans 14 amino acids. The CDR3 nucleotides read TGCGCCAGCAGTGTCGGGCAGGCTGGAAACACCATATATTTT. Translation: CASSVGQAGNTIYF.

In this sample, this clone turned up once. The chain uses TRBV5-1 and TRBJ1-4, with 9 bases matching TRBD1. The CDR3 has 17 amino acids. J lost 0 bases, V lost 3 bases, and 6 bases had no gene match. Germline V gene sequence: CDR1 SGHRS, CDR2 YFSETQ. The CDR3 loop reads CASSSTGGYATNEKLFF. The CDR3 DNA follows: TGCGCCAGCAGCTCGACAGGGGGATATGCAACTAATGAAAAACTGTTTTTT.